This TCR beta chain was recorded in a study of control samples from healthy donors and cancer patients. Per germline, CDR1 SGHRS and CDR2 YFSETQ. V lost 5 bases and J 2 bases, leaving 13 bases between the germline ends. The CDR3 totals 14 residues. Sequencing was performed with immunoSEQ multiplex PCR; in TCRdb, only in-frame clones are kept and a portion is missing. This sample has about 160,000 clones; roughly 94% occur once, and the top ten carry about 8.5%. The genes are TRBV5-1 and TRBJ1-1; D is perhaps TRBD1 (5 bases). The origin of this receptor is a woman in her thirties or forties in good health. Specimen: blood. DNA for the CDR3: TGCGCCAGCAGGCCCCAGGGCTTTAACACTGAAGCTTTCTTT. It is translated as CASRPQGFNTEAFF.